This T cell receptor beta chain came from a study of control samples from healthy donors and cancer patients. Using immunoSEQ multiplex PCR, the repertoire was profiled, and TCRdb retains in-frame clones only, with some absent. In the table there are 170,000 or so clones, around 96% of which are singletons. Germline lookup yields CDR1 MDHEN and CDR2 SYDVKM. Trimming cost V 3 bases and J 4 bases, with 7 bases left between them. This CDR3 has 12 amino acids. The sequence was obtained from a woman between 40 and 50 years old in good health. The sequenced material came from blood. This chain joins TRBV28 and TRBJ2-7, with D perhaps TRBD1 (5 bases). The CDR3 DNA follows: TGTGCCAGCAGTTTCCCAGGGTACGAGCAGTACTTC. Translating it yields CASSFPGYEQYF. Full variable domain (missing parts from reference TRBV28 and TRBJ2-7): DVKVTQSSRYLVKRTGEKVFLECVQDMDHENMFWYRQDPGLGLRLIYFSYDVKMKEKGDIPEGYSVSREKKERFSLILESASTNQTSMYLCASSFPGYEQYFGPGTRLTVT.